What follows are 6 T cell receptor beta chains derived from one specimen sequenced in a study of early stage breast cancer tumors. Profiling relied on immunoSEQ multiplex PCR, and the TCRdb table lists in-frame clones only, not all of them. The table includes about 48,000 clones, 83% detected once. Sequencing was performed on blood. The receptors stem from a person aged 45-65 years with breast cancer.

Relative to its sample, this clone is medium-sized. This chain connects TRBV6-6 to TRBJ2-5; maybe TRBD1 (6 bases). V was trimmed by 5 bases and J by 2 bases, leaving 9 bases between them. The germline CDR1 and CDR2 sequences are MNHNY and SVGAGI (reference sequence). CDR3 length: 13 residues. The CDR3 DNA reads TGTGCCAGCAGTCCCGGACAGCAAGAGACCCAGTACTTC. This gives the protein CASSPGQQETQYF.

V usage is TRBV4-2 and J usage is TRBJ2-2, with unresolved D. V was cut by 2 bases and J by 5 bases, with 12 bases left in between. CDR3 length: 15 amino acids. Germline V gene sequence: CDR1 LGHNA, CDR2 YNFKEQ. CDR3 loop: CASSQFQSLTGELFF. The CDR3 coding sequence is TGTGCCAGCAGCCAATTTCAGTCCTTGACCGGGGAGCTGTTTTTT.

CDR3 sequence reads: CASSLGGGGVRGYTF. CDR3 DNA sequence: TGTGCCAGCAGCTTAGGAGGCGGAGGGGTGCGTGGCTACACCTTC. This chain joins TRBV7-2 and TRBJ1-2; maybe TRBD1 (5 bases). Germline V gene data show CDR1 as SGHTA and CDR2 as FQGNSA. The CDR3 is 15 amino acids. Trimming took 1 base from V and 7 from J, leaving 16 bases between them.

V is TRBV7-2 and J is TRBJ2-2; D not resolved. Trimming shortened V by 5 bases and J by 7 bases, and 11 bases separated the two germline ends. The CDR3 covers 13 residues. In germline, CDR1 is SGHTA, CDR2 FQGNSA. This CDR3 reads CASSPRVDGELFF. The DNA for the CDR3 is TGTGCCAGCAGCCCGCGAGTGGACGGGGAGCTGTTTTTT.

This clone was picked up a small number of times. The rearrangement uses TRBV4-3 and TRBJ2-1, with 8 positions matching TRBD2. The CDR3 runs to 15 residues. Germline V lookup: CDR1 LGHNA, CDR2 YSLEER. The V and J ends lost 4 bases and 5 bases, in that order; junction bases with no gene match: 7. CDR3 DNA: TGCGCCAGCAGCCTCGAGGGTAGCGGGAACAATGAGCAGTTCTTC. Translated: CASSLEGSGNNEQFF.

CDR3 protein: CASSQDLVRGGEKLFF. CDR3 DNA sequence: TGTGCCAGCAGCCAAGATCTTGTCAGGGGTGGGGAAAAACTGTTTTTT. This chain connects TRBV4-2 to TRBJ1-4; D may be TRBD1 (6 bases). The germline V gene has CDR1 LGHNA and CDR2 YNFKEQ. V was clipped by 0 bases and J by 8 bases, with 16 bases between them. This CDR3 spans 16 amino acids.